The clone carrying this TCR beta chain showed up many times. This CDR3 spans 14 amino acids. The germline V gene encodes CDR1 DFQATT and CDR2 SNEGSKA (reference sequence). V shed 4 bases and J 2 bases; nucleotides not matched to a gene: 5. Time point indicated: newly diagnosed GD, antithyroid drugs for less than 3 months. The TCR library was prepared using RNA isolated from PBMCs. This sample is drawn from a study of regulatory T cells in long-lasting Graves disease. Relying on iRepertoire HTBI primers and Arm-PCR of CDR3 regions, the team built TCR beta libraries. MiXCR was run by TCRdb on the multiplex PCR reads, yielding one entry per CDR3 protein. The sample consists of 550,000 to 600,000 distinct CDR3 sequences, 15% to 20% of them appearing once. In addition, the sample was reused for a study of T cells in Graves' hyperthyroidism and ophthalmopathy. From that study: The model anticipated ophthalmopathy a median about 7.1 months pre-onset.

The clonotype comes from a man between 18 and 29 years old with Graves disease. Sequencing used peripheral blood mononuclear cells (PBMCs), obtained at new diagnosis, from a patient treated with antithyroid drugs. The chain recombines TRBV20-1 with TRBJ2-7; TRBD1 matches 10 bases. The CDR3 region is CSAIGTGAPYEQYF. As DNA, the CDR3 is TGCAGTGCTATTGGGACAGGGGCACCCTACGAGCAGTACTTC.